This T cell receptor beta chain was identified during a study of a mutant IDH1 vaccine in newly diagnosed glioma. Overall study: Vaccination began 4-6 weeks post radiotherapy alone, or with temozolomide cycles. Patients' prior therapy spanned radiotherapy, temozolomide, or both; most underwent both.

As for this clone: Antigen: not known.

Study-wide findings and caveats: Researchers report vaccine-induced immune responses in approximately 93% of patients.

CDR3 length: 12 residues. The V end lost 7 bases, the J end lost 5 bases, and 11 bases lay between the germline ends. Germline lookup yields CDR1 MNHNS and CDR2 SASEGT. Generated by immunoSEQ multiplex PCR, the TCRdb table keeps only in-frame clones and is missing some. Among about 50,000 clones listed, about three quarters were seen once. Time point here: week 35, safety follow-up. A 20-mer mutant IDH1 peptide at 300 ug was injected subcutaneously with topical imiquimod. The chain recombines TRBV6-1 with TRBJ1-2, with a possible D match to TRBD1 (6 bases). This clonotype was obtained from a middle-aged man with glioma. Sample: PBMCs, taken from a glioma patient whose treatment included an IDH1 peptide vaccine. The CDR3 DNA reads TGTGCCAGCAAGGAGACAGGTTATGGCTACACCTTC. The encoded protein is CASKETGYGYTF.